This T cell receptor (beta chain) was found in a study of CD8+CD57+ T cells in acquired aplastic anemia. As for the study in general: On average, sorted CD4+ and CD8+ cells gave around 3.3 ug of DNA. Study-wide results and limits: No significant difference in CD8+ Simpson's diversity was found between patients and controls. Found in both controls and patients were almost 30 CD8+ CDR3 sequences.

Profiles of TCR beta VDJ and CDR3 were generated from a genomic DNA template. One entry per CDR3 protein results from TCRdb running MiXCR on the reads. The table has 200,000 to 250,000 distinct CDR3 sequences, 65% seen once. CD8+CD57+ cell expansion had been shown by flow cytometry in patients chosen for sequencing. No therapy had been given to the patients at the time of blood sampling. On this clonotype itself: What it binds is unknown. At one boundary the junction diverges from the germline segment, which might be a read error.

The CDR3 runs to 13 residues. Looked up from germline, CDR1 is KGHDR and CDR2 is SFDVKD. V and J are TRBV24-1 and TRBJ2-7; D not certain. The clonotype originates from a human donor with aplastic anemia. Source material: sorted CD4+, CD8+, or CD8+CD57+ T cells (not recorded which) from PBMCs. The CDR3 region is CASSVRGFYGQYF. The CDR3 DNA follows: TGTGCCAGCAGTGTCAGAGGCTTCTACGGGCAGTACTTC.